This TCR beta chain was sequenced for a study of OX40 agonist ivuxolimab in advanced cancers. Study overall: Age averaged roughly 60 years (range roughly 20 to 90), and 70% to 85% were male.

The assay was immunoSEQ multiplex PCR, and TCRdb's table has in-frame clones only and misses some. Of 60,000 to 70,000 clones in the sample, 75% to 90% were seen once. Study-wide results and caveats: Certain nonresponding patients likewise had low normalized T-cell clonal expansion.

Germline V gives CDR1 LNHDA, CDR2 SQIVND (reference sequence). The CDR3 length is 13 residues. V was pared by 4 bases and J by 0 bases, with 6 bases between. Autoimmune disease history or systemic immunosuppression meant exclusion. Blood sampling was done at baseline, cycle 4 day 1, and cycle 7 day 1. Concerning this clone: What it recognizes is unknown.

The sample in question was CD4+ or CD8+ T cells sorted from blood, obtained in a trial of the OX40 agonist ivuxolimab. The clonotype comes from an adult with an advanced solid tumor such as melanoma, head and neck, liver or kidney cancer. The rearrangement links TRBV19 to TRBJ1-1; maybe TRBD1 (6 bases). For the CDR3, the DNA is TGTGCCAGTAGTACAGGGGTGAACACTGAAGCTTTCTTT. Translated, it gives CASSTGVNTEAFF. Full variable domain (remainder filled in from reference TRBV19 and TRBJ1-1): DGGITQSPKYLFRKEGQNVTLSCEQNLNHDAMYWYRQDPGQGLRLIYYSQIVNDFQKGDIAEGYSVSREKKESFPLTVTSAQKNPTAFYLCASSTGVNTEAFFGQGTRLTVV.